Below, 23 T cell receptor beta chains from the same sample are listed, as sequenced in a study of response to subunit inactivated influenza vaccine. From the RT-PCR reads, TCRdb called clonotypes with MiXCR, one entry per CDR3 protein. The data contain around 710,000 distinct CDR3 sequences, approximately 15% of them seen just once; the ten biggest clones take up around 6.5%. The sequenced sample was PBMCs from blood, obtained 14 to 15 days before vaccination. Receptors originate from a man aged 45-65 years who received an inactivated influenza vaccine.

This clonotype was detected only a few times. J is TRBJ2-7 and V is TRBV28, with D tentatively TRBD1 or TRBD2 (5 bases each). In germline, CDR1 is MDHEN, CDR2 SYDVKM. The V gene lost 4 bases and the J gene lost 2 bases, with 18 bases spanning the gap. The CDR3 is 16 residues long. The CDR3 bases are TGTGCCAGCAGTTCCACGGGGACGGCCGTCACCTACGAGCAGTACTTC. It codes for CASSSTGTAVTYEQYF.

V is TRBV15 and J is TRBJ1-5, with TRBD1 matching 10 bases. Germline V CDR1 and CDR2: LNHNV, YYDKDF (reference sequence). The CDR3 is 16 residues long. Losses at the gene ends were 1 base for V and 6 bases for J; bases not matched to a gene: 6. The CDR3 protein is CATSRARDRGPQPQHF. CDR3 nucleotide sequence: TGTGCCACCAGCAGAGCACGAGACAGGGGGCCTCAGCCCCAGCATTTT.

The rearrangement links TRBV6-1 to TRBJ1-5; the D gene is possibly TRBD1 (5 bases). The germline CDR1 and CDR2 sequences are MNHNS and SASEGT. This CDR3 is built from 16 residues. With 10 bases removed from V and 3 bases from J, the gap between germline ends came to 22 bases. CDR3 sequence: CATQLYDWGFNQPQHF. The CDR3 DNA reads as TGTGCCACGCAACTGTATGATTGGGGGTTCAATCAGCCCCAGCATTTT.

In its sample, this clonotype was seen many times. Its ends do not fully match the called genes, so a read error is possible. The chain uses TRBV6-5 and TRBJ1-3; D unclear. Germline-derived CDR1 and CDR2 are MNHEY and SVGAGI. This CDR3 has 11 amino acids. In nucleotides, the CDR3 is TGTGCCAGCAGTTACATTTTCCCCGGACATTTT. Translated, it gives CASSYIFPGHF.

This clonotype was seen more than once but under ten times. The J gene is TRBJ2-7, the V gene TRBV6-1; D is unclear. Trimming stripped 4 bases from V and 4 bases from J, with 5 bases between. Germline loops: CDR1 MNHNS, CDR2 SASEGT. The CDR3 covers 11 residues. CDR3 DNA: TGTGCCAGCAGTGCTTGGTACGAGCAGTACTTC. Amino acids: CASSAWYEQYF.

This clonotype was recorded a few times. V usage is TRBV7-9 and J usage is TRBJ1-5; a possible D gene is TRBD1 (6 bases). The germline V and J ends were trimmed by 4 bases and 1 base, with 11 bases remaining between them. The CDR3 covers 15 residues. The V gene's germline CDR1 is SEHNR and CDR2 FQNEAQ (reference sequence). Here the CDR3 reads CASSSGQRSNQPQHF. The CDR3 DNA follows: TGTGCCAGCAGCTCCGGACAGAGAAGCAATCAGCCCCAGCATTTT.

J is TRBJ2-7 and V is TRBV20-1; possibly TRBD1 for D (5 bases). The CDR3 has 12 amino acids. The V and J ends lost 1 base and 3 bases respectively, with 7 bases between them. Germline lookup yields CDR1 DFQATT and CDR2 SNEGSKA (reference sequence). The CDR3 spells CSARGQNYEQYF. The CDR3 DNA reads as TGCAGTGCTAGAGGACAGAACTACGAGCAGTACTTC.

The chain's CDR3 is CAISEGGGYGYTF. In nucleotides, the CDR3 is TGTGCCATCAGTGAGGGGGGAGGGTATGGCTACACCTTC. The V call is TRBV10-3, the J call TRBJ1-2; D possibly corresponds to TRBD1 (5 bases). Germline CDR1 and CDR2: ENHRY and SYGVKD. This CDR3 spans 13 amino acids. The V end lost 2 bases, the J end lost 5 bases, and 9 bases lay between the germline ends.

The gene calls are TRBV4-1 and TRBJ2-7; D gene unclear. The V end lost 3 bases, the J end lost 6 bases, and 12 bases lay between the germline ends. The CDR3 totals 13 residues. Germline-derived CDR1 and CDR2 are MGHRA and YSYEKL. CDR3 nucleotides: TGCGCCAGCAGCCATGACCGTTCAGCCGAGCAGTACTTC. The encoded protein is CASSHDRSAEQYF.

The chain couples TRBV20-1 to TRBJ1-1; no firm D call. The V end lost 2 bases, the J end lost 0 bases, and 7 bases lay between the germline ends. Germline V gene lookup returns CDR1 DFQATT and CDR2 SNEGSKA (reference sequence). The CDR3 covers 13 residues. The DNA for the CDR3 is TGCAGTGCTAGACAGCCCTTGAACACTGAAGCTTTCTTT. Residues: CSARQPLNTEAFF.

The rearrangement joins TRBV5-1 to TRBJ2-7, with unresolved D. Trimming removed 0 bases from V and 3 bases from J, with 7 bases in between. Germline V gives CDR1 SGHRS, CDR2 YFSETQ. The CDR3 loop spans 13 amino acids. The CDR3 DNA sequence: TGCGCCAGCAGCTTGGACTTAAACTACGAGCAGTACTTC. It encodes CASSLDLNYEQYF.

The chain uses TRBV12-3 or TRBV12-4 and TRBJ2-1; D perhaps matches TRBD1 (5 bases). This CDR3 is built from 15 residues. Trimming took off 6 bases at V and 2 bases at J, with 14 bases between the two ends. DNA of the CDR3: TGTGCCAGCAGGATTGACAGACTTACCTACAATGAGCAGTTCTTC. Translated, it gives CASRIDRLTYNEQFF.

The chain joins TRBV6-4 to TRBJ1-2; unclear D gene. The germline V gene has CDR1 MRHNA and CDR2 SNTAGT. Trimming removed 0 bases from V and 2 bases from J, with 7 bases in between. The CDR3 consists of 14 residues. In DNA form, the CDR3 reads TGTGCCAGCAGTGACTCTGGCGGGAACTATGGCTACACCTTC. It specifies CASSDSGGNYGYTF.

This clonotype was counted a few times. V gene TRBV4-2 combines with J gene TRBJ1-4; D unresolved. The length of the CDR3 is 17 residues. The V end was cut by 0 bases, the J end by 2 bases, with 13 bases between. Germline CDR1 LGHNA, CDR2 YNFKEQ. The CDR3 DNA reads as TGTGCCAGCAGCCAAGACAGCGTGAGGGTGACTAATGAAAAACTGTTTTTT. Its translation: CASSQDSVRVTNEKLFF.

In its sample, this clonotype was seen many times. The chain carries TRBV12-3 or TRBV12-4 and TRBJ2-5; D is possibly TRBD2 (5 bases). The V and J ends lost 3 bases and 3 bases respectively, with 11 bases between them. The CDR3 is made up of 14 amino acids. The CDR3 protein is CASSFGLAEETQYF. CDR3 coding DNA: TGTGCCAGCAGTTTCGGCCTAGCAGAAGAGACCCAGTACTTC.

Only a few counts were recorded for this clonotype. This chain connects TRBV10-2 to TRBJ2-6; the D gene is possibly TRBD1 (6 bases). Germline CDR1 is WSHSY and CDR2 is SAAADI. Trimming removed 4 bases from V and 2 bases from J, with 15 bases in between. The CDR3 has 17 amino acids. In nucleotides, the CDR3 is TGCGCCAGCAGTGGGGGACATTTAGTAGCTGGGGCCAACGTCCTGACTTTC. Residues: CASSGGHLVAGANVLTF.

This clonotype was observed many times. The rearrangement uses TRBV3-1 and TRBJ1-5; possibly TRBD1 for D (5 bases). Germline V gives CDR1 LGHDT, CDR2 YNNKEL (reference sequence). The V end was cut by 1 base, the J end by 2 bases, with 9 bases between. The CDR3 has 15 amino acids. DNA for the CDR3: TGTGCCAGCAGCCAAGGGGGGGGAGGCAATCAGCCCCAGCATTTT. Protein product: CASSQGGGGNQPQHF.

This chain connects TRBV4-3 to TRBJ2-7; 8 bases fit TRBD1. Trimming removed 5 bases from V and 0 bases from J; junction bases left unmatched: 6. CDR1 is LGHNA and CDR2 is YSLEER in the germline V gene. The CDR3 covers 15 residues. This chain's CDR3 is CASSSGTGASYEQYF. DNA of the CDR3: TGCGCCAGCAGCTCCGGGACAGGAGCCTCCTACGAGCAGTACTTC.

This clonotype was found a few times. The V call is TRBV6-1, the J call TRBJ2-5; 11 bases match TRBD2. CDR3 length: 18 residues. V dropped 6 bases and J dropped 5; count of bases not matched to a gene: 17. CDR1 and CDR2 from the germline V gene are MNHNS and SASEGT. Written as DNA, the CDR3 is TGTGCCAGCAGAGGGGCCATGACTAGCGGGACGTATGGGGAGACCCAGTACTTC. It specifies CASRGAMTSGTYGETQYF.

This clonotype was seen ten or more times. This chain joins TRBV9 and TRBJ2-2; tentatively, D is TRBD2 (6 bases). Trimming removed 4 bases from V and 4 bases from J, with 17 bases in between. The CDR3 runs to 16 residues. Looked up from germline, CDR1 is SGDLS and CDR2 is YYNGEE. The CDR3 sequence is CASSPPPGEVTGELFF. CDR3 bases: TGTGCCAGCAGCCCCCCCCCGGGGGAGGTCACCGGGGAGCTGTTTTTT.

The DNA of the CDR3 is TGCGCCAGCAGCAACGGGATTCTAGGGATTTCACCCCTCCACTTT. Translated, it gives CASSNGILGISPLHF. The genes are TRBV4-1 and TRBJ1-6; D unclear. Trimming took off 5 bases at V and 9 bases at J, with 17 bases between the two ends. Germline V CDR1 and CDR2: MGHRA, YSYEKL. The CDR3 sequence is 15 residues long.

The rearrangement joins TRBV20-1 to TRBJ1-1; D might be TRBD1 (5 bases). The CDR3 sequence is 13 residues long. V was clipped by 0 bases and J by 2 bases, with 7 bases between them. CDR1 is DFQATT and CDR2 is SNEGSKA in the germline V gene (reference sequence). The DNA of the CDR3 is TGCAGTGCTAGAGAGGACAAAAACACTGAAGCTTTCTTT. Encoded protein: CSAREDKNTEAFF.

This clonotype was picked up a small number of times. This sequence joins TRBV6-5 and TRBJ1-2; TRBD1 agrees at 7 bases. This CDR3 comprises 13 residues. The germline CDR1 and CDR2 sequences are MNHEY and SVGAGI. The V gene end was trimmed by 2 bases and the J gene end by 8 bases; junction bases not matched to a gene: 5. Here the CDR3 DNA reads TGTGCCAGCAGTTACCCCAGGGGGGTAGGCTACACCTTC. Protein sequence: CASSYPRGVGYTF.